One and the same sample provided the 22 T cell receptor beta chains below, sequenced in a study of beta chain features in type 1 diabetes. The study's findings and limits: Shorter TCRB CDR3s, moderately but significantly so, marked every one of the four CD4+ subsets in Type 1 diabetes patients.

These receptors have no known antigen. The authors reverse transcribed all of the isolated RNA, so sequencing captured expressed TCRB transcripts. Libraries were prepared by immunoSEQ multiplex PCR; TCRdb keeps only in-frame clonotypes and omits some of them. The sample lists tens of thousands of clones; 68% were seen once. Specimen: stem cell memory CD4+ T cells from blood. These receptors were taken from a woman between 40 and 50 years old with type 1 diabetes.

The chain links TRBV6-6 to TRBJ2-7; 8 nucleotides match TRBD1. This CDR3 has 13 residues. The germline gives CDR1 MNHNY, CDR2 SVGAGI (reference sequence). Trimming removed 6 bases from V and 5 bases from J; junction bases left unmatched: 6. As DNA, the CDR3 is TGTGCCAGCAGGGGCAGGGGGCTGGACGAGCAGTACTTC. Amino acid sequence: CASRGRGLDEQYF.

This chain links TRBV7-9 with TRBJ1-1, with 8 bases fitting TRBD1. The CDR3 has 13 residues. V was clipped by 7 bases and J by 1 base; unmatched bases: 2. The germline gives CDR1 SEHNR, CDR2 FQNEAQ (reference sequence). The CDR3 protein is CASNDRGNTEAFF. In DNA form, the CDR3 reads TGTGCCAGCAATGACAGGGGGAACACTGAAGCTTTCTTT.

The V and J genes are TRBV6-5 and TRBJ2-2; D gene uncertain. The ends were cut back, 11 bases at V and 0 bases at J, with 7 bases in the middle. CDR1 MNHEY and CDR2 SVGAGI come from the germline V gene. The CDR3 runs 12 residues. The CDR3 region is CALGANTGELFF. The CDR3, as DNA: TGTGCCCTAGGCGCGAACACCGGGGAGCTGTTTTTT.

The chain uses TRBV6-1 and TRBJ1-1; TRBD1 might be the D (5 bases). Trimming took off 2 bases at V and 3 bases at J, with 13 bases between the two ends. CDR1 is MNHNS and CDR2 is SASEGT in the germline V gene. The length of the CDR3 is 15 residues. The CDR3 here is CASSEPWGGDTEAFF. CDR3 DNA sequence: TGTGCCAGCAGTGAACCCTGGGGGGGGGACACTGAAGCTTTCTTT.

The V gene is TRBV5-4, the J gene TRBJ2-7; 7 positions agree with TRBD1. With V trimmed by 4 bases and J by 1 base, 2 bases remained unmatched. CDR3 length: 13 amino acids. Germline V gives CDR1 SGHNT, CDR2 YYREEE (reference sequence). This chain's CDR3 is CASSLGQSYEQYF. As DNA, the CDR3 is TGTGCCAGCAGCCTGGGACAGTCCTACGAGCAGTACTTC.

This clone has more than one count but fewer than ten. CDR3: CASSLRLAGNTDTQYF. CDR3 in DNA: TGCGCCAGCAGCTTGCGACTAGCGGGGAACACAGATACGCAGTATTTT. This rearrangement joins TRBV5-1 to TRBJ2-3, with 11 bases aligning to TRBD2. Germline V CDR1 and CDR2: SGHRS, YFSETQ. Trimming removed 1 base from V and 2 bases from J; junction bases left unmatched: 3. The CDR3 is made up of 16 amino acids.

This clone has just one count. The V gene is TRBV4-3, the J gene TRBJ2-7, with a possible D match to TRBD1 (6 bases). The CDR3 spans 13 residues. With 3 bases removed from V and 6 bases from J, the gap between germline ends came to 12 bases. CDR1 LGHNA and CDR2 YSLEER come from the germline V gene. The CDR3 region has the DNA TGCGCCAGCAGCCAGCCTACAGGGTTCGAGCAGTACTTC. Residues: CASSQPTGFEQYF.

This clone has more than one count but fewer than ten. CDR3 protein: CASSSQETQYF. In DNA form, the CDR3 reads TGCGCCAGCAGCTCTCAAGAGACCCAGTACTTC. The chain recombines TRBV5-1 with TRBJ2-5; unclear D gene. V was pared by 3 bases and J by 2 bases, with 2 bases between. Germline assignment: CDR1 SGHRS and CDR2 YFSETQ. The CDR3 loop spans 11 amino acids.

Turning to this clone: This same CDR3 is encoded by further DNA sequences in the sample. The chain links TRBV6-1 to TRBJ2-5, with 9 bases fitting TRBD1. V dropped 6 bases and J dropped 2; count of bases not matched to a gene: 4. Germline V gives CDR1 MNHNS, CDR2 SASEGT. This CDR3 spans 14 amino acids. CDR3 sequence reads: CASSSGTGQETQYF. The CDR3 bases are TGTGCCAGCAGCTCCGGGACAGGGCAAGAGACCCAGTACTTC.

The chain has TRBV28 and TRBJ1-6; D ambiguous. Trimming took off 2 bases at V and 0 bases at J, with 5 bases between the two ends. Germline V gene lookup returns CDR1 MDHEN and CDR2 SYDVKM. This CDR3 has 15 residues. The CDR3 DNA sequence: TGTGCCAGCAGTTTAGAGGGCTCCTATAATTCACCCCTCCACTTT. This gives the protein CASSLEGSYNSPLHF. The full variable domain, with the rest looked up from reference TRBV28 and TRBJ1-6, is DVKVTQSSRYLVKRTGEKVFLECVQDMDHENMFWYRQDPGLGLRLIYFSYDVKMKEKGDIPEGYSVSREKKERFSLILESASTNQTSMYLCASSLEGSYNSPLHFGNGTRLTVT.

Points on this clone: At one end, the junction sequence differs from germline, possibly due to a read error. This sequence joins TRBV4-1 and TRBJ1-3, with 7 bases fitting TRBD1. The CDR3 sequence is 16 residues long. From germline, CDR1 is MGHRA and CDR2 YSYEKL. CDR3 nucleotide sequence: TGTGCCAGCAGCCAGATCGACAGGGCCCTCCACGCCGCCATATATTTT. Residues: CASSQIDRALHAAIYF.

This chain links TRBV28 with TRBJ2-2, with 10 nucleotides matching TRBD2. Germline lookup yields CDR1 MDHEN and CDR2 SYDVKM. The CDR3 totals 18 residues. J gave up 4 bases and V 3 bases, and 11 bases lay outside the gene matches. The CDR3: CASSLGQWGLAFTGELFF. The CDR3 DNA follows: TGTGCCAGCAGTTTGGGACAGTGGGGACTAGCGTTCACCGGGGAGCTGTTTTTT.

J is TRBJ2-7 and V is TRBV7-3, with 9 bases identical to TRBD1. The germline CDR1 and CDR2 sequences are SGHTA and FQGTGA. Trimming cost V 3 bases and J 6 bases; bases outside gene matches: 0. The CDR3 covers 12 residues. The CDR3 bases are TGTGCCAGCAGCTTGACAGGGGGCGAGCAGTACTTC. Translating gives CASSLTGGEQYF.

V is TRBV28 and J is TRBJ2-2, with a tentative D call TRBD2 (5 bases). V lost 2 bases and J lost 7, with 17 bases in between. Germline assignment: CDR1 MDHEN and CDR2 SYDVKM. The CDR3 spans 16 residues. The chain's CDR3 is CASSLRQVSGFGELFF. CDR3 nucleotides: TGTGCCAGCAGTTTACGGCAGGTCTCGGGGTTCGGGGAGCTGTTTTTT.

This clone was counted once. Here the CDR3 reads CASTDWSSYEQYF. CDR3 in DNA: TGTGCCAGCACCGACTGGAGCTCCTACGAGCAGTACTTC. The V call is TRBV6-6, the J call TRBJ2-7; D is ambiguous. Germline assignment: CDR1 MNHNY and CDR2 SVGAGI (reference sequence). CDR3 size: 13 residues. The V end lost 7 bases, the J end lost 0 bases, and 10 bases lay between the germline ends.

The chain joins TRBV5-6 to TRBJ1-4, with 7 positions matching TRBD1. After removal of 4 bases from V and 6 bases from J, the junction contained 12 bases not matched to a gene. CDR1 is SGHDT, CDR2 YYEEEE, per germline. The CDR3 runs to 16 residues. The CDR3 nucleotides are TGTGCCAGCAGCAGGACAGGTTCAACTACTGATGAAAAACTGTTTTTT. Its translation is CASSRTGSTTDEKLFF.

This clone appeared a single time. V gene TRBV10-3 combines with J gene TRBJ2-1, with D perhaps matching TRBD2 (6 bases). The V end lost 0 bases, the J end lost 7 bases, and 19 bases lay between the germline ends. The CDR3 spans 17 residues. Germline values: CDR1 ENHRY, CDR2 SYGVKD. As DNA, the CDR3 is TGTGCCATCAGTGAGTCCAGTGGGGCGTGGGAGGTTAATGAGCAGTTCTTC. Amino acids: CAISESSGAWEVNEQFF.

The chain uses TRBV19 and TRBJ2-1, with 9 bases that match TRBD2. CDR1 LNHDA and CDR2 SQIVND come from the germline V gene (reference sequence). V gave up 2 bases and J gave up 4 bases; unmatched junction bases: 9. The CDR3 contains 17 residues. This CDR3 is CASSISPRSGRYNEQFF. CDR3 sequence (DNA): TGTGCCAGTAGTATATCCCCCCGCAGCGGGAGGTACAATGAGCAGTTCTTC.

The chain is built from TRBV11-2 and TRBJ2-1, with 8 bases aligning to TRBD2. Trimming took 1 base from V and 7 from J; bases not matched to a gene: 3. This CDR3 is built from 14 residues. Looked up from germline, CDR1 is SGHAT and CDR2 is FQNNGV. In DNA form, the CDR3 reads TGTGCCAGCAGCTTAGCGGGGGGGCCGAATGAGCAGTTCTTC. Residues: CASSLAGGPNEQFF.

This chain joins TRBV10-3 and TRBJ2-7; 8 nucleotides align to TRBD2. CDR3 size: 16 residues. Unmatched junction bases numbered 12, after V lost 5 bases and J lost 3 bases. Germline loops: CDR1 ENHRY, CDR2 SYGVKD. The CDR3 DNA reads as TGTGCCATCAGTCCCGGAAGCGGGAGCACCCGCTACGAGCAGTACTTC. Amino acid sequence: CAISPGSGSTRYEQYF.

This chain connects TRBV7-2 to TRBJ2-5; 9 nucleotides align to TRBD1. The germline gives CDR1 SGHTA, CDR2 FQGNSA. CDR3 size: 15 residues. With V trimmed by 4 bases and J by 5 bases, 8 bases remained unmatched. CDR3 DNA: TGTGCCAGCAGCTCCATGGGACAGGGTTTTGAGACCCAGTACTTC. It translates to CASSSMGQGFETQYF.

The rearrangement links TRBV6-6 to TRBJ1-1; D possibly corresponds to TRBD1 (5 bases). Germline V CDR1 and CDR2: MNHNY, SVGAGI (reference sequence). Trimming shortened V by 4 bases and J by 2 bases, and 8 bases separated the two germline ends. CDR3 size: 13 residues. CDR3 residues: CASSFDRNTEAFF. The DNA of the CDR3 is TGTGCCAGCAGTTTCGACAGAAACACTGAAGCTTTCTTT.